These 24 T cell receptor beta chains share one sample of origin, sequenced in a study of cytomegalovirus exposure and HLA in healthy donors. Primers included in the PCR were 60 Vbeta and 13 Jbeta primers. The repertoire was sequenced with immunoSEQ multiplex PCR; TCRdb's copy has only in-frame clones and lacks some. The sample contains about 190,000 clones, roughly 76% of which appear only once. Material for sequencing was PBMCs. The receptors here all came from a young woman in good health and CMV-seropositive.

The CDR3 bases are TGCGCCAGCAGCCAAGGGCTAGCGGGGTACGAGCAGTACTTC. Its translation is CASSQGLAGYEQYF. The V call is TRBV4-3, the J call TRBJ2-7, with 9 bases aligning to TRBD2. Germline-derived CDR1 and CDR2 are LGHNA and YSLEER. Trimming at V came to 1 base and at J to 4 bases, leaving 2 bases not matched to a gene. The CDR3 sequence is 14 residues long.

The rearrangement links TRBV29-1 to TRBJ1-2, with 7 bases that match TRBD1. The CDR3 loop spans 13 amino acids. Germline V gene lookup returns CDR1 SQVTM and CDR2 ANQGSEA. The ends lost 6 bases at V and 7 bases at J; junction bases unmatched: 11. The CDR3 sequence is CSVHTGAGGGYTF. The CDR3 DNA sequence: TGCAGCGTCCACACAGGGGCTGGGGGTGGCTACACCTTC.

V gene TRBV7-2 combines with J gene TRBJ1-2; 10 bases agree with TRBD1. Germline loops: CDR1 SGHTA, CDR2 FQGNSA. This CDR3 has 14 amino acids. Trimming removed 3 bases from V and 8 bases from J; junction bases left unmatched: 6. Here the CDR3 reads CASSLGTGVGGYTF. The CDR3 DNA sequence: TGTGCCAGCAGCTTGGGGACAGGGGTTGGAGGCTACACCTTC.

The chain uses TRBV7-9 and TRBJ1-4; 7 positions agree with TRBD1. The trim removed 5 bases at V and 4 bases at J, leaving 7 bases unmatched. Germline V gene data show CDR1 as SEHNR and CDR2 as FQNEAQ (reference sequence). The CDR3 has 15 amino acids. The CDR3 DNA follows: TGTGCCAGCAGCCCCCAGGGACAGATTAATGAAAAACTGTTTTTT. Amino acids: CASSPQGQINEKLFF.

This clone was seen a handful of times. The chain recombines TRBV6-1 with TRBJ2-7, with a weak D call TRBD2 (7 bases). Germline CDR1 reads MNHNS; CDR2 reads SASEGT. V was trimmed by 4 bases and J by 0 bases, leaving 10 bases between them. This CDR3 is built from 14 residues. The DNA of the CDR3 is TGTGCCAGCAGTGGACGGGGGGCCTCCTACGAGCAGTACTTC. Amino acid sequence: CASSGRGASYEQYF.

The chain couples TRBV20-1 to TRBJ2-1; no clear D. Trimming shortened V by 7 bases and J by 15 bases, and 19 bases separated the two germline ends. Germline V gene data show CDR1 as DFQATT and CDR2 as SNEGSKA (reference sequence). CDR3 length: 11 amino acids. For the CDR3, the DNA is TGCAGTGGCGTAGATTACGAGGCTGGGTTCTTC. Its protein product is CSGVDYEAGFF.

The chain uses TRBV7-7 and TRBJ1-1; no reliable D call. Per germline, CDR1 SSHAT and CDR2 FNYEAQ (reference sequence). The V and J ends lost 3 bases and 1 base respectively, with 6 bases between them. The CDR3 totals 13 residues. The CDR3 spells CASSFQENTEAFF. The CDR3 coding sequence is TGTGCCAGCAGCTTCCAGGAGAACACTGAAGCTTTCTTT.

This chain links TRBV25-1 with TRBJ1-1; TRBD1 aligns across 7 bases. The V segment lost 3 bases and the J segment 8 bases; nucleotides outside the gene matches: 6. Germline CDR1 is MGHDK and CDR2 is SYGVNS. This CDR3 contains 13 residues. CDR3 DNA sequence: TGTGCCAGCAGTGACCCCGACAGGGACGAAGCTTTCTTT. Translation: CASSDPDRDEAFF.

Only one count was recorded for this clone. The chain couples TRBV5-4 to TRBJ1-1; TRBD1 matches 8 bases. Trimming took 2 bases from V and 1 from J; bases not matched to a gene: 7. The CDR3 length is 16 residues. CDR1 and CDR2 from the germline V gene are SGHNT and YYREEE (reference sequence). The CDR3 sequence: CASSFSGGRGNTEAFF. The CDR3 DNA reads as TGTGCCAGCAGCTTTTCAGGGGGCAGGGGGAACACTGAAGCTTTCTTT.

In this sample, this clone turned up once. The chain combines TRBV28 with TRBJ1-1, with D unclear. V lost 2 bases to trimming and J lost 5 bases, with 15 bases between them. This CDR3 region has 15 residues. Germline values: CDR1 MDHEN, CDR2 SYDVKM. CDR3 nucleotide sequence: TGTGCCAGCAGTTTAGGAACCGGGGTGGGTACTGAAGCTTTCTTT. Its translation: CASSLGTGVGTEAFF.

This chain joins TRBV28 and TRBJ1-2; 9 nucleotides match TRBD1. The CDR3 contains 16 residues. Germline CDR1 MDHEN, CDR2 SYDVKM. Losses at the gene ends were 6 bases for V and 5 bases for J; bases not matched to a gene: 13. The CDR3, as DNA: TGTGCCAGCAGCCGGACACAGGACAGGGGAGGGTATGGCTACACCTTC. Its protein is CASSRTQDRGGYGYTF.

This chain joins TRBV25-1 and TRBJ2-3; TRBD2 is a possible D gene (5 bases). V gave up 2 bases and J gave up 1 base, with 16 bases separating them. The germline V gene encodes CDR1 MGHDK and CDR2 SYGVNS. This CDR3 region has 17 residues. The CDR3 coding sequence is TGTGCCAGCAGTGAACATGGTCTGGGGAGTGGCACAGATACGCAGTATTTT. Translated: CASSEHGLGSGTDTQYF.

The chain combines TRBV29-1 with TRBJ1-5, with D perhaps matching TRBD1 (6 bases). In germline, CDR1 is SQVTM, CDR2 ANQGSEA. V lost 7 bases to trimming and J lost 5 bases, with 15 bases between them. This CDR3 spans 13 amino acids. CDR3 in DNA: TGCAGCGCGGGGGGGGGCATCGATCAGCCCCAGCATTTT. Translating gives CSAGGGIDQPQHF.

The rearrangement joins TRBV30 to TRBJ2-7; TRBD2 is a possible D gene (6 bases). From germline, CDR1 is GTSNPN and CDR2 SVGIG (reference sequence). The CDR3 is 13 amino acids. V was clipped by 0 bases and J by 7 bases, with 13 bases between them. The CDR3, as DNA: TGTGCCTGGAGTGTACGGAGGGTGGGGGAGCAGTACTTC. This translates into CAWSVRRVGEQYF.

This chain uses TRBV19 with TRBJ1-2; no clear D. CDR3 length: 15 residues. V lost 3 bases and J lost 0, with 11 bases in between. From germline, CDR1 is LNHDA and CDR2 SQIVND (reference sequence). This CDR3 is CASSMSTEANYGYTF. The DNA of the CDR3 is TGTGCCAGTAGTATGTCAACAGAAGCTAACTATGGCTACACCTTC.

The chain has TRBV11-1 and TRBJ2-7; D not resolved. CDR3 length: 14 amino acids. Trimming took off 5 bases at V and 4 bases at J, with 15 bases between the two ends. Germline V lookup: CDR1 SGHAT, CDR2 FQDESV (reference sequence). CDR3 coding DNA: TGTGCCAGCAGCCGTTCCCGCGCATCTTACGAGCAGTACTTC. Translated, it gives CASSRSRASYEQYF.

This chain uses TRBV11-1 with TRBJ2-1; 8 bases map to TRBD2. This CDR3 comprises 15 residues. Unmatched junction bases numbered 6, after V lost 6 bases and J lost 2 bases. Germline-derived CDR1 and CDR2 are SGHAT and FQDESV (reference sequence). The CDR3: CASSSYGGAYNEQFF. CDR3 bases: TGTGCCAGCAGTTCGTACGGGGGGGCCTACAATGAGCAGTTCTTC.

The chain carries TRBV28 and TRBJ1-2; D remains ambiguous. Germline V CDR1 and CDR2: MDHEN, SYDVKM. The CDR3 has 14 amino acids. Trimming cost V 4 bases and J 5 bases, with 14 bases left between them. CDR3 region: CASSSRPGGYGYTF. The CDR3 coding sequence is TGTGCCAGCAGTTCTAGGCCGGGAGGATATGGCTACACCTTC.

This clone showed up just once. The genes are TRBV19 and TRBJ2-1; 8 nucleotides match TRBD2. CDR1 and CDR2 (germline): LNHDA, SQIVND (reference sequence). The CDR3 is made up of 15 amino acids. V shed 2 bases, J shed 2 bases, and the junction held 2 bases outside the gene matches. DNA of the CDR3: TGTGCCAGTAGTATAAGCGGGAGCCCCTACAATGAGCAGTTCTTC. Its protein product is CASSISGSPYNEQFF.

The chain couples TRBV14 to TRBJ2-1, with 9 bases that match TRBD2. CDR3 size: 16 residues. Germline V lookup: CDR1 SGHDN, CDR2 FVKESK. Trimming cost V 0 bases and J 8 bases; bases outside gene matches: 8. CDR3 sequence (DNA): TGTGCCAGCAGCCAAGATCCTTTCAGGACTAGCGATGAGCAGTTCTTC. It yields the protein CASSQDPFRTSDEQFF.

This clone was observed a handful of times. The CDR3 DNA sequence: TGTGCCAGCAGCGTACAGTCAGGGCTTTACAATGAGCAGTTCTTC. As protein: CASSVQSGLYNEQFF. This chain connects TRBV9 to TRBJ2-1, with D possibly being TRBD1 (5 bases). The germline gives CDR1 SGDLS, CDR2 YYNGEE. The CDR3 is 15 amino acids. The V and J ends lost 1 base and 4 bases respectively, with 12 bases between them.

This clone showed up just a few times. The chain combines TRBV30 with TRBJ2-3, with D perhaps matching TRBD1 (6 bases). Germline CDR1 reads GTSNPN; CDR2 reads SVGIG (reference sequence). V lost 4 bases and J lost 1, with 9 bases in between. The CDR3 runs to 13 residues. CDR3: CAWNRDRTDTQYF. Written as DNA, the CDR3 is TGTGCCTGGAACAGGGACCGCACAGATACGCAGTATTTT. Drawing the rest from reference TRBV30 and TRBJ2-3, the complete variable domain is SQTIHQWPATLVQPVGSPLSLECTVEGTSNPNLYWYRQAAGRGLQLLFYSVGIGQISSEVPQNLSASRPQDRQFILSSKKLLLSDSGFYLCAWNRDRTDTQYFGPGTRLTVL.

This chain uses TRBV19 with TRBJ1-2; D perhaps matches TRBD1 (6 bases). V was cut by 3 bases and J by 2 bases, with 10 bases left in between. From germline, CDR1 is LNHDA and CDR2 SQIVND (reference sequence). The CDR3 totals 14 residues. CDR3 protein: CASSIFTGNYGYTF. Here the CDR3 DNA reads TGTGCCAGTAGTATTTTTACAGGGAACTATGGCTACACCTTC. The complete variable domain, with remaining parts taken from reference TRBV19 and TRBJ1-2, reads DGGITQSPKYLFRKEGQNVTLSCEQNLNHDAMYWYRQDPGQGLRLIYYSQIVNDFQKGDIAEGYSVSREKKESFPLTVTSAQKNPTAFYLCASSIFTGNYGYTFGSGTRLTVV.

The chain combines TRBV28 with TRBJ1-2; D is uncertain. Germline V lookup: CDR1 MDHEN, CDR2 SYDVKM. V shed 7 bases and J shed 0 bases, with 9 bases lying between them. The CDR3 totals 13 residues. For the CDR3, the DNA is TGTGCCAGCACGGTAAATTCTAACTATGGCTACACCTTC. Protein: CASTVNSNYGYTF.